This TCR beta chain is drawn from a study of T-cell reconstitution after alpha-beta-depleted transplantation in children. The TCRbeta library incorporated unique molecular identifiers. TCRdb used MiXCR to reprocess the PCR reads, holding one entry per CDR3 protein. The sample yields roughly 500,000 distinct CDR3 sequences, 15% to 20% seen once. The input for sequencing was PBMCs from the stem cell graft donor, taken from the stem cell graft. This TCR derives from a human donor who donated a stem cell graft to a child with acute lymphoblastic leukemia.

The CDR3 DNA follows: TGTGCCAGCAGCTTGGTGGACAGGGGGCCAGATGAGCAGTTCTTC. Translating it yields CASSLVDRGPDEQFF. The chain couples TRBV5-6 to TRBJ2-1; TRBD1 matches at 11 bases. There are 15 residues in the CDR3. The V gene end was trimmed by 0 bases and the J gene end by 8 bases; junction bases not matched to a gene: 4. CDR1 is SGHDT and CDR2 is YYEEEE in the germline V gene.